The T cell receptor (beta chain) described here comes from a study of T cells in Graves' hyperthyroidism and ophthalmopathy. Study-level points and caveats: In validation, the model predicted ophthalmopathy. These predictions came a median roughly 6.5 months before onset. Blood also contained most expanded thyroid clonotypes above 0.001.

CDR3 length equals 11 residues. Germline CDR1 and CDR2: SNHLY and FYNNEI. The V gene lost 8 bases and the J gene lost 13 bases, with 15 bases spanning the gap. Ten or more counts support this clonotype. No antigen is known for it. Regions amplified from RNA transcripts were the TCR beta CDR3 regions. HTBI primers drove first-round RT-PCR of the TCR CDR3. TCRdb re-analysed the multiplex PCR reads in MiXCR, keeping a single row per CDR3 protein. Among hundreds of thousands of distinct CDR3 sequences, about 16% were seen once, and the ten largest hold more than 3%. Ophthalmopathy patients had moderate-to-severe active disease, CAS ≥3, NOSPECS ≥4, and disease duration under 3 months. Patients with uncontrolled infections, other autoimmune diseases, pregnancy or lactation were excluded.

Sample: blood. The rearrangement uses TRBV2 and TRBJ2-1; weak D call: TRBD2 (5 bases). The source of this sequence is a woman between 40 and 55 years old with Graves' ophthalmopathy. CDR3 sequence: CASEGPGHQFF. DNA for the CDR3: TGTGCCAGCGAGGGTCCCGGCCACCAGTTCTTC.